The T cell receptor (beta chain) described here comes from a study of T cell responses to AZD1222 COVID-19 vaccine. Study information: Second doses were pooled across both intervals (about 4 or about 12 weeks).

This CDR3 is 16 amino acids long. V was clipped by 4 bases and J by 2 bases; unmatched bases: 11. Germline V CDR1 and CDR2: SGHNT, YYREEE (reference sequence). Broader study findings: After the peak T cell response, and only then, were repertoires sampled. Spike-specific TCRs gained breadth and depth after people received two AZD1222 doses. Most donors were white British and more were female, and clonal diversity was possibly underestimated.

Note on this clone: What it binds is unknown.

Assay used: immunoSEQ multiplex PCR; TCRdb lists only in-frame clones, some missing. Found here are 130,000 to 150,000 clones, approximately 92% of them singletons; the top ten hold over 1.5%. This TCR was recovered from an adult in good health. The source was peripheral blood, collected on day 0 of AZD1222 vaccination. The rearrangement links TRBV5-4 to TRBJ1-2, with 7 bases that match TRBD1. CDR3 sequence: CASSVGPGQRNYGYTF. The CDR3 DNA reads TGTGCCAGCAGCGTCGGACCGGGACAGCGAAACTATGGCTACACCTTC.